This is a list of T cell receptor beta chains from one sample in a study of T cell responses to AZD1222 COVID-19 vaccine. Profiled with immunoSEQ multiplex PCR; TCRdb holds only in-frame clones, not every one. The sample lists 110,000 to 150,000 clones, around nine tenths occurring once. This specimen consisted of peripheral blood, obtained on day 0 of AZD1222 vaccination. These receptors were collected from an adult in good health. Both conserved end residues are part of each CDR3. D genes are given only for firm matches. Rows give clone size only sometimes, using once, few, many, or a class for an expanded clone.

TRBV9	TRBD2	-	TRBJ2-2	TGTGCCAGCAGCCCAGGACTAGCGGTGAACACCGGGGAGCTGTTTTTT	CASSPGLAVNTGELFF
TRBV24-1	TRBD2	-	TRBJ2-1	TGTGCCACCAGTGACCCGCAAGGACTAGCGGGAAGGTGGTACAATGAGCAGTTCTTC	CATSDPQGLAGRWYNEQFF
TRBV27	-	-	TRBJ2-7	TGTGCCAGTGCCTATTCGGATCGCTCCTACGAGCAGTACTTC	CASAYSDRSYEQYF
TRBV5-4	-	-	TRBJ2-3	TGTGCCAGCAGCTTTAGGGATACGCAGTATTTT	CASSFRDTQYF
TRBV24-1	TRBD1	-	TRBJ1-5	TGTGCCACCAGTGAACGTTCCCCGGGACAGCAGAATCAGCCCCAGCATTTT	CATSERSPGQQNQPQHF
TRBV2	-	once	TRBJ1-5	TGTGCCAGTACACCGGGGGGGGATCAGCCCCAGCATTTT	CASTPGGDQPQHF
TRBV12-3/TRBV12-4	-	-	TRBJ1-1	TGTGCCAGCAGTCGAACCTCTGAAGCTTTCTTT	CASSRTSEAFF
TRBV7-2	-	-	TRBJ2-2	TGTGCCAGCAGCTTAGTCGGGATGCAACTAAACACCGGGGAGCTGTTTTTT	CASSLVGMQLNTGELFF
TRBV11-2	-	few	TRBJ2-3	TGTGCCAGCCAAACAATCCGAGATACGCAGTATTTT	CASQTIRDTQYF
TRBV14	TRBD2	-	TRBJ2-1	TGTGCCAGCAGCGCGGTCACGGCGGGAGCCTACAATGAGCAGTTCTTC	CASSAVTAGAYNEQFF
TRBV25-1	-	-	TRBJ2-4	TGTGCCAGCCTCCGGCGGAAAAACATTCAGTACTTC	CASLRRKNIQYF
TRBV4-1	-	-	TRBJ2-5	TGCGCCAGCAGCCAAGTTGGCGGCCAAGAGACCCAGTACTTC	CASSQVGGQETQYF
TRBV6-5	-	once	TRBJ2-3	TGTGCCAGCAGGAAGGCAACAGATACGCAGTATTTT	CASRKATDTQYF
TRBV2	TRBD2	-	TRBJ2-1	TGTGCCAGCAGGCGGGTAGCGGGAGCTGAGCAGTTCTTC	CASRRVAGAEQFF
TRBV12-3/TRBV12-4	TRBD2	-	TRBJ2-1	TGTGCCAGCAGAACCGGGACTAACAATGAGCAGTTCTTC	CASRTGTNNEQFF
TRBV3-1/TRBV3-2	TRBD2	-	TRBJ2-7	TGTGCCAGCAGCCAAGTATCGACTAGCGGGAGTTTCGGCGAGCAGTACTTC	CASSQVSTSGSFGEQYF
TRBV25-1	-	-	TRBJ1-2	TGTGCCAGCAGCACTCGCGACTATGGCTACACCTTC	CASSTRDYGYTF
TRBV30	-	-	TRBJ2-3	TGTGCCTGGACTCATTGGGCTAGGTCAGATACGCAGTATTTT	CAWTHWARSDTQYF
TRBV4-3	-	-	TRBJ2-1	TGCGCCAGCAGCCAAGCCGAGGGAGACTCCTACAATGAGCAGTTCTTC	CASSQAEGDSYNEQFF
TRBV7-3	TRBD2	-	TRBJ2-1	TGTGCCAGCAGCTCGACTAGCGGGACGGCTGAGCAGTTCTTC	CASSSTSGTAEQFF
TRBV7-2	TRBD2	-	TRBJ2-3	TGTGCCAGCAGCTTAGTAGCGGGACGGGCAGATACGCAGTATTTT	CASSLVAGRADTQYF
TRBV7-3	-	-	TRBJ1-5	TGTGCCAGCAGCTTAACGTCTGGACAGCCCCAGCATTTT	CASSLTSGQPQHF
TRBV5-8	TRBD2	-	TRBJ2-5	TGTGCCAGCAGCCCGGGACTAGCGGGGGGAGAGACCCAGTACTTC	CASSPGLAGGETQYF
TRBV5-1	TRBD1	once	TRBJ2-1	TGCGCCAGCAGGGGACAGGGACCGGGCGATGAGCAGTTCTTC	CASRGQGPGDEQFF
TRBV5-4	-	-	TRBJ2-7	TGTGCCAGCAGCTTGGGTCGGTCCTACGAGCAGTACTTC	CASSLGRSYEQYF
TRBV7-8	-	-	TRBJ1-1	TGTGCCAGCAGCTTAAGTTTCTTAGGAACAGTCGAAGCTTTCTTT	CASSLSFLGTVEAFF
TRBV10-2	TRBD2	-	TRBJ2-5	TGCGCCAGCAGCGAGCGGGAGGGCCCGGTGACCCAGTACTTC	CASSEREGPVTQYF
TRBV7-7	TRBD2	-	TRBJ2-5	TGTGCCAGCAGATTAGCGGGAGCGAGGCTTGCCCAAGAGACCCAGTACTTC	CASRLAGARLAQETQYF
TRBV11-2	-	once	TRBJ2-1	TGTGCCAGCAGCTTACCTTTCGGCGGGCACTCCTACAATGAGCAGTTCTTC	CASSLPFGGHSYNEQFF
TRBV6-1	TRBD2	-	TRBJ2-7	TGTGCCAGCAGTGAAGCGCTTCTAGCGGGTTACGAGCAGTACTTC	CASSEALLAGYEQYF
TRBV11-2	-	-	TRBJ2-7	TGTGCCAGCAGCTTAGGGAAGGTGTTGGGTATGGACGAGCAGTACTTC	CASSLGKVLGMDEQYF
TRBV7-2	-	-	TRBJ2-3	TGTGCCAGCAGCTTAGAGGCTAGCGGCACAGATACGCAGTATTTT	CASSLEASGTDTQYF
TRBV7-2	TRBD2	-	TRBJ2-7	TGTGCCAGCAGCTTTACGCCTAGCGGATACGAGCAGTACTTC	CASSFTPSGYEQYF
TRBV3-1/TRBV3-2	-	-	TRBJ1-2	TGTGCCAGCAGCCAAGCACAGGGTCGAGGCTACACCTTC	CASSQAQGRGYTF
TRBV19	TRBD2	-	TRBJ2-1	TGTGCCAGTACGCTAGCGGGAGTATCCAGCAGGAGGAATGAGCAGTTCTTC	CASTLAGVSSRRNEQFF
TRBV5-4	TRBD2	-	TRBJ2-7	TGTGCCAGCAGCACGCCGAGACTAGCGGGACCTACCGAGCAGTACTTC	CASSTPRLAGPTEQYF